This paragraph covers one TCR beta chain sequence. The antigen remains undetermined. The entry originates in a study of graft-versus-host responses after intestinal transplantation. Study-wide background: Anti-thymocyte globulin induction preceded about 3 years of tacrolimus and steroid maintenance in all recipients.

CDR1 and CDR2 from the germline V gene are MNHEY and SVGAGI. Trimming cost V 0 bases and J 6 bases, with 9 bases left between them. CDR3 length: 13 residues. Notes on the study in general: GvH clones were found in recipient marrow; some appeared first in ileum or blood.

TCRdb keeps only in-frame clones here, not all; method: immunoSEQ multiplex PCR. The sample has fewer than 75,000 clones; about 90% are singletons. The sequences come from PBMCs, collected 26 days after transplant. The gene calls are TRBV6-5 and TRBJ2-7; possible D gene TRBD2, 5 bases. This TCR derives from a human patient who received an intestinal transplant, so some T cells may come from the graft donor. This chain's CDR3 is CASSYSLAAEQYF. For the CDR3, the DNA is TGTGCCAGCAGTTACTCGCTAGCAGCCGAGCAGTACTTC.